Listed below are T cell receptor beta chains from one sample, sequenced in a study of T cell responses to AZD1222 COVID-19 vaccine. Only in-frame clones appear in the TCRdb table, and some are missing; sequencing was by immunoSEQ multiplex PCR. The sample carries approximately 100,000 clones, approximately 90% recorded once. The specimen comprised peripheral blood, sampled on day 0 of AZD1222 vaccination. The receptors were sampled from an adult in good health. Both conserved end residues are part of each CDR3. D genes are given only for firm matches. Where a row states a size, it is once, few, many or the class of an expanded clone; other rows omit it.

clone_size	v_call	j_call	d_call	cdr3_aa	cdr3_nt
once	TRBV7-9	TRBJ1-2	.	CASSPSEANYGYTF	TGTGCCAGCAGCCCCAGTGAAGCTAACTATGGCTACACCTTC
.	TRBV6-2/TRBV6-3	TRBJ1-2	.	CASRYRQESYGYTF	TGTGCCAGCAGATACCGACAGGAATCCTATGGCTACACCTTC
.	TRBV6-6	TRBJ1-5	.	CASRQQNQPQHF	TGTGCCAGCAGACAGCAAAATCAGCCCCAGCATTTT
.	TRBV5-8	TRBJ2-7	TRBD1	CASSLGQGSFYEQYF	TGTGCCAGCAGCTTGGGACAGGGATCTTTCTACGAGCAGTACTTC
.	TRBV7-9	TRBJ1-5	.	CASSLGTQPQHF	TGTGCCAGCAGCTTAGGAACTCAGCCCCAGCATTTT
.	TRBV19	TRBJ2-1	TRBD2	CASTSRTSGGGSYNEQFF	TGTGCCAGTACCTCTAGGACTAGCGGGGGGGGATCCTACAATGAGCAGTTCTTC
.	TRBV29-1	TRBJ1-1	TRBD1	CSVGTAVNTEAFF	TGCAGCGTCGGGACAGCAGTCAACACTGAAGCTTTCTTT
.	TRBV19	TRBJ1-3	.	CASSMADRSGNTIYF	TGTGCCAGTAGTATGGCAGACCGCTCTGGAAACACCATATATTTT
.	TRBV7-9	TRBJ1-5	.	CASSRGTRREDQPQHF	TGTGCCAGCAGCCGGGGGACAAGGAGAGAGGATCAGCCCCAGCATTTT
.	TRBV6-5	TRBJ2-7	.	CASGATSYEQYF	TGTGCCAGCGGCGCGACTAGCTACGAGCAGTACTTC
.	TRBV20-1	TRBJ1-1	TRBD1	CRGQGDTEAFF	TGCAGGGGACAGGGAGACACTGAAGCTTTCTTT
.	TRBV9	TRBJ2-3	TRBD1	CASRGQGTSTDTQYF	TGTGCCAGCAGAGGACAGGGGACTAGCACAGATACGCAGTATTTT
.	TRBV3-1/TRBV3-2	TRBJ1-2	.	CASSQEGGDRSNYGYTF	TGTGCCAGCAGCCAAGAAGGTGGAGACAGGAGTAACTATGGCTACACCTTC
.	TRBV7-9	TRBJ2-5	.	CASSRGQTRETQYF	TGTGCCAGCAGCCGCGGGCAGACTAGGGAGACCCAGTACTTC
.	TRBV5-4	TRBJ2-3	.	CASSLDPGTSTDTQYF	TGTGCCAGCAGCTTGGATCCTGGTACCAGCACAGATACGCAGTATTTT
.	TRBV6-5	TRBJ1-1	.	CASSYAKPNTEAFF	TGTGCCAGCAGTTACGCCAAGCCCAACACTGAAGCTTTCTTT
once	TRBV4-2	TRBJ1-1	.	CASSQDRVLPEAFF	TGTGCCAGCAGCCAAGATCGGGTATTGCCTGAAGCTTTCTTT
.	TRBV11-1	TRBJ2-2	.	CASSFLALDTGELFF	TGTGCCAGCAGCTTCTTAGCGTTGGACACCGGGGAGCTGTTTTTT
.	TRBV4-1	TRBJ1-6	.	CASSQDWADSPLHF	TGCGCCAGCAGCCAAGATTGGGCCGATTCACCCCTCCACTTT
.	TRBV12-3/TRBV12-4	TRBJ1-5	TRBD1	CASSPDRVQPQHF	TGTGCCAGCAGTCCGGACAGGGTTCAGCCCCAGCATTTT
once	TRBV7-8	TRBJ2-7	.	CASSLGEGGGSRAGTYEQYF	TGTGCCAGCAGCTTAGGGGAAGGAGGGGGGTCCCGGGCGGGGACCTACGAGCAGTACTTC
.	TRBV10-3	TRBJ2-2	.	CAISEWPAGELFF	TGTGCCATCAGTGAGTGGCCAGCCGGGGAGCTGTTTTTT
.	TRBV29-1	TRBJ1-5	.	CSATLRPGSNQPQHF	TGCAGCGCCACTTTGCGCCCGGGCAGCAATCAGCCCCAGCATTTT
.	TRBV7-2	TRBJ1-2	TRBD1	CASSLGGTGHFYGYTF	TGTGCCAGCAGCTTAGGGGGGACAGGGCATTTCTATGGCTACACCTTC
.	TRBV28	TRBJ2-5	TRBD2	CASSYRAGGRGTQYF	TGTGCCAGCAGTTACCGCGCGGGGGGACGGGGGACCCAGTACTTC
.	TRBV29-1	TRBJ2-2	.	CSVETGLQGGELFF	TGCAGCGTTGAGACGGGGCTTCAGGGCGGGGAGCTGTTTTTT
few	TRBV9	TRBJ1-3	.	CASSAESGGHPSGNTIYF	TGTGCCAGCAGCGCCGAATCGGGTGGACACCCCTCTGGAAACACCATATATTTT
.	TRBV20-1	TRBJ2-7	TRBD2	CSASSSGGTYEQYF	TGCAGTGCTAGTTCTAGCGGGGGAACCTACGAGCAGTACTTC
.	TRBV14	TRBJ1-2	.	CASSQGRGYGYTF	TGTGCCAGCAGCCAGGGCAGGGGCTATGGCTACACCTTC
.	TRBV18	TRBJ2-2	TRBD1	CASSPSVGQADTGELFF	TGTGCCAGCTCACCATCAGTGGGACAGGCGGACACCGGGGAGCTGTTTTTT
.	TRBV18	TRBJ2-7	.	CASSPGASLYEQYF	TGTGCCAGCTCACCAGGGGCCTCACTCTACGAGCAGTACTTC
.	TRBV5-1	TRBJ2-3	TRBD2	CASSRGLAGTTDTQYF	TGCGCCAGCAGCCGAGGACTAGCGGGGACCACAGATACGCAGTATTTT
.	TRBV6-5	TRBJ2-5	.	CASSRTGREYF	TGTGCCAGCAGCCGGACGGGCCGGGAGTACTTC
.	TRBV6-2/TRBV6-3	TRBJ1-1	.	CASSYRPGGTEAFF	TGTGCCAGCAGTTACCGCCCCGGGGGCACTGAAGCTTTCTTT
.	TRBV9	TRBJ2-3	TRBD2	CASSVGLAGHTDTQYF	TGTGCCAGCAGCGTAGGTCTAGCGGGGCACACAGATACGCAGTATTTT
.	TRBV12-3/TRBV12-4	TRBJ1-2	.	CASGELSYGYTF	TGTGCCAGCGGGGAGTTGAGCTATGGCTACACCTTC
few	TRBV4-2	TRBJ2-5	.	CASSQSRGETQYF	TGTGCCAGCAGCCAATCGAGGGGAGAGACCCAGTACTTC
.	TRBV9	TRBJ2-6	.	CASNREPGANVLTF	TGTGCCAGCAACCGAGAACCTGGGGCCAACGTCCTGACTTTC
.	TRBV12-3/TRBV12-4	TRBJ1-4	.	CASSLALQGKLFF	TGTGCCAGCAGTTTGGCCCTACAGGGAAAACTGTTTTTT
.	TRBV6-4	TRBJ1-1	TRBD1	CASRRDSGLNTEAFF	TGTGCCAGCAGACGGGACAGCGGTTTGAACACTGAAGCTTTCTTT
.	TRBV11-2	TRBJ2-3	.	CASSHDRLNTDTQYF	TGTGCCAGCAGCCATGACAGATTAAACACAGATACGCAGTATTTT
.	TRBV9	TRBJ1-3	.	CASSVAYSSGNTIYF	TGTGCCAGCAGCGTAGCTTACAGCTCTGGAAACACCATATATTTT
.	TRBV29-1	TRBJ1-1	.	CSVYKPRRRVTEAFF	TGCAGCGTGTACAAACCCCGACGGAGAGTCACTGAAGCTTTCTTT
once	TRBV6-6	TRBJ1-5	.	CASSYSGGTDQPQHF	TGTGCCAGCAGTTACTCTGGGGGGACGGACCAGCCCCAGCATTTT
.	TRBV4-3	TRBJ1-6	TRBD1	CASSQDLGTGGSPLHF	TGCGCCAGCAGCCAAGATCTAGGGACAGGGGGCTCACCCCTCCACTTT
.	TRBV5-1	TRBJ2-2	TRBD1	CASSLEGTAQGIGELFF	TGCGCCAGCAGCCTCGAGGGAACGGCACAGGGGATCGGGGAGCTGTTTTTT
.	TRBV7-2	TRBJ1-2	TRBD1	CASSIAGGYYGYTF	TGTGCCAGCAGCATCGCAGGGGGCTACTATGGCTACACCTTC
.	TRBV13	TRBJ2-1	TRBD1	CASSPPARGRNEQFF	TGTGCCAGCAGCCCCCCCGCGAGGGGGCGAAATGAGCAGTTCTTC
.	TRBV4-2	TRBJ1-2	TRBD1	CASSQGSWAGGNHGYTF	TGTGCCAGCAGCCAAGGGTCCTGGGCAGGGGGCAATCATGGCTACACCTTC
.	TRBV5-5	TRBJ1-4	.	CASSLGTGGEKLFF	TGTGCCAGCAGCTTGGGTACAGGAGGTGAAAAACTGTTTTTT
.	TRBV19	TRBJ2-5	TRBD2	CASSSRLAGVETQYF	TGTGCCAGTAGTAGCAGACTAGCGGGGGTTGAGACCCAGTACTTC
once	TRBV2	TRBJ1-3	.	CASSLQRAASGNTIYF	TGTGCCAGCAGTTTACAACGGGCAGCCTCTGGAAACACCATATATTTT
.	TRBV7-9	TRBJ2-5	.	CASSLAGWSGPKRRETQYF	TGTGCCAGCAGCTTAGCTGGGTGGTCAGGACCTAAGAGGAGGGAGACCCAGTACTTC
.	TRBV7-9	TRBJ1-1	.	CASSLDRVGEAFF	TGTGCCAGCAGCTTAGATCGCGTGGGGGAAGCTTTCTTT
.	TRBV5-4	TRBJ1-2	.	CASRGWGLSGYTF	TGTGCCAGCAGGGGGTGGGGGTTGAGCGGCTACACCTTC
.	TRBV7-9	TRBJ2-7	.	CASSLARLSEQYF	TGTGCCAGCAGCTTAGCGCGTCTCTCGGAGCAGTACTTC